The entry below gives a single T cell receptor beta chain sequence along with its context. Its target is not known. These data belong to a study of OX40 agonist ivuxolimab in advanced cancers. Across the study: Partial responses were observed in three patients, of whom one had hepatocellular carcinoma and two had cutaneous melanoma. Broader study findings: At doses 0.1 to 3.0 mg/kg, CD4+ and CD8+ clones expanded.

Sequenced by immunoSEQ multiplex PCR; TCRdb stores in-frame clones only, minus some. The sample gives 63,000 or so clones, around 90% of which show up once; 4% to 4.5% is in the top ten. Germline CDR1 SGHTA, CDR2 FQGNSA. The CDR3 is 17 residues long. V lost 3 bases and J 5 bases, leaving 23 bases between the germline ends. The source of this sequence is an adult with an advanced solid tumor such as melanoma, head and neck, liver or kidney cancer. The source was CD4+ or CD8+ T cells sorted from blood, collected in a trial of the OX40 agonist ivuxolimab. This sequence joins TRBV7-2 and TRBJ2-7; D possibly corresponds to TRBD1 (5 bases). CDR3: CASSLVPIQGTWHEQYF. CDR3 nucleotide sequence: TGTGCCAGCAGCTTGGTCCCTATCCAGGGAACTTGGCACGAGCAGTACTTC.